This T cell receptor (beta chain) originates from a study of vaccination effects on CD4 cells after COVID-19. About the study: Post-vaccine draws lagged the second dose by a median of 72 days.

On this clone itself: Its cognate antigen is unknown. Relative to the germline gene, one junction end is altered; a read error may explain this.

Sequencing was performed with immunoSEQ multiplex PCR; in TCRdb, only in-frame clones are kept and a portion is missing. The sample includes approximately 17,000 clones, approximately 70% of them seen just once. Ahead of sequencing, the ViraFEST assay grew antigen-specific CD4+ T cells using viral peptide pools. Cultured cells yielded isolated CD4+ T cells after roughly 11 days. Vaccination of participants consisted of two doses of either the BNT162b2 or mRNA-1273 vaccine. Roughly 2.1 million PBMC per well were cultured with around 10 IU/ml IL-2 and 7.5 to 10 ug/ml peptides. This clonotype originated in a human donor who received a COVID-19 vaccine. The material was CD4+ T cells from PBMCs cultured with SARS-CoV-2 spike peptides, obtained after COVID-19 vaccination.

CDR3 in amino acids: CASGLAGVSTDTQYF. The CDR3 region has the DNA TGTGCCAGCGGCTTAGCGGGGGTGAGCACAGATACGCAGTATTTT. This chain joins TRBV5-6 and TRBJ2-3; 9 bases fit TRBD2. This CDR3 contains 15 residues. Looked up from germline, CDR1 is SGHDT and CDR2 is YYEEEE. The variable domain in full, completed from reference TRBV5-6 and TRBJ2-3, reads DAGVTQSPTHLIKTRGQQVTLRCSPKSGHDTVSWYQQALGQGPQFIFQYYEEEERQRGNFPDRFSGHQFPNYSSELNVNALLLGDSALYLCASGLAGVSTDTQYFGPGTRLTVL.